The 4 T cell receptor beta chains in this list originate from one sample, sequenced in a study of T cell responses to AZD1222 COVID-19 vaccine (dated by TCRdb to the early 2020s). The library came from the immunoSEQ multiplex PCR assay. Sourced from immuneACCESS, this table was stored by TCRdb with only in-frame sequences that have V and J called. A share of the clones is absent; for the studies checked, an unresolved V gene accounts for under half, and the remainder has no known explanation. The sample table lists roughly 8,000 clones, roughly 90% of them with a count of one. The top ten clonotypes cover approximately 6.8% of the sample. Reading the label with the study, this specimen's time point is: about 28 days (+/-7) after the second vaccine dose. The specimen comprised peripheral blood, sampled 28 days after the second AZD1222 dose. The receptors were gathered from an adult who received the AZD1222 COVID-19 vaccine.

Of note for this clone: The junction departs from germline at one end; a sequencing error may be responsible. CDR3 DNA sequence: TGTGCCATCAGTGATACTAACCGGGACACCCGGCTCTTC. It translates to CAISDTNRDTRLF. The rearrangement uses TRBV10-3 and TRBJ2-1; possible D gene TRBD1, 6 bases. CDR1 and CDR2 (germline): ENHRY, SYGVKD. The CDR3 sequence is 13 residues long.

The chain is built from TRBV11-2 and TRBJ2-2, with 13 bases matching TRBD2. V trimming: 5 bases; J trimming: 4 bases; junction bases outside the gene matches: 10. Germline V lookup: CDR1 SGHAT, CDR2 FQNNGV. CDR3 length: 18 amino acids. The CDR3 loop is CASSAQLAGGPVTGELFF. The CDR3 nucleotides are TGTGCCAGCAGCGCTCAACTAGCGGGGGGGCCGGTCACCGGGGAGCTGTTTTTT.

This clone was found a few times. The gene calls are TRBV7-8 and TRBJ1-1, with TRBD1 matching over 7 bases. V lost 5 bases, J lost 1 base, and 7 bases stayed unmatched. Germline V gene lookup returns CDR1 SGHVS and CDR2 FQNEAQ. This CDR3 has 15 amino acids. The CDR3 spells CASSLYRTGNTEAFF. The CDR3 region has the DNA TGTGCCAGCAGCCTGTACCGGACAGGGAACACTGAAGCTTTCTTT.

This clone has just a few counts. The rearrangement uses TRBV28 and TRBJ2-7; a weak D match, TRBD1 (7 bases). The germline V and J ends were trimmed by 2 bases and 3 bases, with 17 bases remaining between them. The CDR3 is 16 residues long. Germline V CDR1 and CDR2: MDHEN, SYDVKM. The CDR3 here is CASSLARRQGGYEQYF. CDR3 nucleotides: TGTGCCAGCAGTTTAGCGCGTCGTCAGGGGGGCTACGAGCAGTACTTC.